Below, 21 T cell receptor beta chains from the same sample are listed, as sequenced in a study of T-cell reconstitution after alpha-beta-depleted transplantation in children. The library targeted TCRbeta and was prepared with unique molecular identifiers. Via MiXCR, TCRdb re-called the PCR reads, giving one row per CDR3 protein. Among 640,000 or so distinct CDR3 sequences, 16% were seen once, and the ten largest hold under 1.2%. Sequencing used PBMCs from the stem cell graft donor, obtained from the stem cell graft. These receptors were obtained from a human donor who donated a stem cell graft to a child with acute myeloid leukemia.

This clonotype was observed at least ten times. V is TRBV20-1 and J is TRBJ1-2; D ambiguous. This CDR3 comprises 14 residues. V was trimmed by 0 bases and J by 7 bases, leaving 15 bases between them. The germline gives CDR1 DFQATT, CDR2 SNEGSKA (reference sequence). The CDR3 region is CSARDGVKGAGYTF. CDR3 DNA sequence: TGCAGTGCTAGAGATGGGGTAAAAGGTGCTGGCTACACCTTC.

This clonotype was seen many times. V is TRBV29-1 and J is TRBJ2-1, with 13 bases identical to TRBD2. Germline assignment: CDR1 SQVTM and CDR2 ANQGSEA. The CDR3 consists of 15 residues. V shed 7 bases, J shed 12 bases, and the junction held 15 bases outside the gene matches. The CDR3 sequence is CSAPTSGGEGVGQFF. The CDR3 DNA sequence: TGCAGCGCCCCTACTAGCGGGGGGGAAGGGGTCGGGCAGTTCTTC.

CDR3 DNA: TGCAGTGCAAGGGGACTAGCGGGGGGCTCGGGGACAGATACGCAGTATTTT. The encoded protein is CSARGLAGGSGTDTQYF. The V gene is TRBV20-1, the J gene TRBJ2-3, with TRBD2 matching 15 bases. CDR1 is DFQATT, CDR2 SNEGSKA, per germline (reference sequence). The CDR3 is 17 amino acids. Germline trimming cut 6 bases from V and 3 bases from J; bases unmatched to any gene: 10.

The table lists this clonotype with many counts. This chain links TRBV13 with TRBJ2-7; D is undetermined. V shed 3 bases and J shed 6 bases, with 18 bases lying between them. The CDR3 consists of 15 residues. Germline values: CDR1 PRHDT, CDR2 FYEKMQ (reference sequence). The CDR3 nucleotides are TGTGCCAGCAGCTTGGGCAGCCCACAACCGGTCGAGCAGTACTTC. This codes for CASSLGSPQPVEQYF.

The rearrangement links TRBV6-5 to TRBJ1-4; TRBD1 matches 10 bases. The CDR3 covers 16 residues. Looked up from germline, CDR1 is MNHEY and CDR2 is SVGAGI. Trimming took 2 bases from V and 5 from J; bases not matched to a gene: 5. The CDR3 DNA is TGTGCCAGCAGTTACCCCGGACAGGGGGGGAATGAAAAACTGTTTTTT. Encoded protein: CASSYPGQGGNEKLFF.

This clonotype was observed at least ten times. V and J are TRBV29-1 and TRBJ2-1, with D unresolved. The germline gives CDR1 SQVTM, CDR2 ANQGSEA. V gave up 4 bases and J gave up 6 bases, with 10 bases separating them. The CDR3 spans 12 residues. CDR3 protein: CSVVGQSNEQFF. The DNA of the CDR3 is TGCAGCGTTGTAGGGCAGTCCAATGAGCAGTTCTTC.

This clonotype was observed many times. The chain employs TRBV7-2 and TRBJ2-1; D is unclear. From germline, CDR1 is SGHTA and CDR2 FQGNSA. Trimming stripped 4 bases from V and 2 bases from J, with 9 bases between. This CDR3 spans 14 amino acids. CDR3 nucleotides: TGTGCCAGCAGCTCGACACCTGCCTACAATGAGCAGTTCTTC. Translated: CASSSTPAYNEQFF.

The table lists this clonotype with many counts. V gene TRBV20-1 combines with J gene TRBJ2-1; D gene unclear. The CDR3 runs 15 residues. Germline lookup yields CDR1 DFQATT and CDR2 SNEGSKA (reference sequence). V lost 3 bases, J lost 0 bases, and 12 bases lay in between. The CDR3 sequence: CSARERASSYNEQFF. In nucleotides, the CDR3 is TGCAGTGCTAGGGAACGGGCAAGCTCCTACAATGAGCAGTTCTTC.

The chain is built from TRBV20-1 and TRBJ2-7; D uncertain. Germline V lookup: CDR1 DFQATT, CDR2 SNEGSKA (reference sequence). With 4 bases removed from V and 2 bases from J, the gap between germline ends came to 15 bases. The CDR3 contains 14 residues. The CDR3 sequence: CSAITPVFPYEQYV. CDR3 DNA: TGCAGTGCTATTACCCCCGTGTTTCCCTACGAGCAGTACGTC.

The CDR3: CASSRGGLRSGANVLTF. DNA for the CDR3: TGTGCCAGCAGCCGGGGGGGTCTTCGATCTGGGGCCAACGTCCTGACTTTC. The chain joins TRBV11-1 to TRBJ2-6; 8 bases agree with TRBD2. V lost 5 bases and J lost 1; bases outside the gene matches: 7. Germline values: CDR1 SGHAT, CDR2 FQDESV (reference sequence). The CDR3 has 17 amino acids.

This clonotype was seen many times. The V call is TRBV6-5, the J call TRBJ2-1; 11 bases fit TRBD1. The CDR3 runs to 15 residues. Germline loops: CDR1 MNHEY, CDR2 SVGAGI. Germline trimming cut 6 bases from V and 5 bases from J; bases unmatched to any gene: 6. The CDR3 DNA is TGTGCCAGCAGCCGACCGGGACAGGGGGACAATGAGCAGTTCTTC. As protein: CASSRPGQGDNEQFF.

This sequence joins TRBV5-6 and TRBJ2-1, with D possibly being TRBD2 (6 bases). Trimming cost V 5 bases and J 10 bases, with 13 bases left between them. The CDR3 spans 12 residues. Germline CDR1 SGHDT, CDR2 YYEEEE. The DNA for the CDR3 is TGTGCCAGCAGGCTTCTAGCGCAGGAGCAGTTCTTC. This translates into CASRLLAQEQFF.

About this clonotype itself: One base away lies a much larger clone, so this may be a sequencing read error. V and J are TRBV20-1 and TRBJ2-7, with 9 bases lining up with TRBD1. CDR1 and CDR2 (germline): DFQATT, SNEGSKA (reference sequence). This CDR3 region has 14 residues. This CDR3 is CSVARTGESYEPYF. The CDR3 bases are TGCAGTGTGGCAAGGACAGGGGAATCCTACGAGCCGTACTTC.

This clonotype was found a few times. V gene TRBV5-1 combines with J gene TRBJ2-5, with D uncertain. This CDR3 is 14 amino acids long. V lost 2 bases to trimming and J lost 1 base, with 9 bases between them. Germline CDR1 and CDR2: SGHRS and YFSETQ. For the CDR3, the DNA is TGCGCCAGCAGCTTTCCTGAGGCCCAAGAGACCCAGTACTTC. Protein product: CASSFPEAQETQYF.

At least ten counts were recorded for this clonotype. The rearrangement links TRBV6-5 to TRBJ2-1; 12 bases match TRBD2. J lost 5 bases, V lost 0 bases, and 2 bases had no gene match. Germline V gives CDR1 MNHEY, CDR2 SVGAGI. The CDR3 runs 16 residues. The chain's CDR3 is CASSYSTSGGNNEQFF. In DNA, the CDR3 is TGTGCCAGCAGTTACTCGACTAGCGGGGGTAACAATGAGCAGTTCTTC.

Notes on this clonotype: A much larger clone differs by one base, so this may be a read error. The chain is built from TRBV6-2 or TRBV6-3 and TRBJ1-5; D is ambiguous. CDR3 length: 14 residues. In germline, CDR1 is MNHEY, CDR2 SVGEGT. The CDR3 DNA is TGTGCCAGCAGTTCGCGTGTGGTGAATCAGCCCCAGCGTTTT. This translates into CASSSRVVNQPQRF.

In this sample, this clonotype turned up many times. The rearrangement uses TRBV20-1 and TRBJ1-5; the D is unclear. The V gene's germline CDR1 is DFQATT and CDR2 SNEGSKA (reference sequence). Trimming removed 6 bases from V and 3 bases from J, with 12 bases in between. The CDR3 consists of 13 residues. The chain's CDR3 is CSALAVLNQPQHF. In nucleotides, the CDR3 is TGCAGTGCGCTCGCGGTCCTCAATCAGCCCCAGCATTTT.

The rearrangement links TRBV7-9 to TRBJ2-1, with D maybe TRBD2 (5 bases). Deletions cut 8 bases from V and 10 bases from J, with 15 bases between. Germline V gene lookup returns CDR1 SEHNR and CDR2 FQNEAQ (reference sequence). The CDR3 has 12 amino acids. The CDR3 here is CASGLDTSEQFF. In nucleotides, the CDR3 is TGTGCCAGCGGACTCGACACATCAGAGCAGTTCTTC.

This clonotype turned up a few times. A read error may explain this, as a much larger clone is one base away. The rearrangement uses TRBV5-1 and TRBJ2-1; D tentatively reads TRBD1 or TRBD2 (5 bases each). The CDR3 runs 14 residues. CDR1 is SGHRS, CDR2 YFSETQ, per germline. Trimming removed 4 bases from V and 2 bases from J, with 10 bases in between. Here the CDR3 DNA reads TGCGCCAGCAGCCCCGGGGCAGCCTACAATGAGCAGTTCTTC. Translated, it gives CASSPGAAYNEQFF.

This clonotype has at least ten counts. The genes are TRBV5-6 and TRBJ2-3; D uncertain. The CDR3 has 15 amino acids. Trimming removed 2 bases from V and 7 bases from J, with 17 bases in between. Looked up from germline, CDR1 is SGHDT and CDR2 is YYEEEE. The CDR3 region is CASSFKQSGPNTQYF. The CDR3 coding sequence is TGTGCCAGCAGCTTTAAGCAGAGTGGCCCTAATACGCAGTATTTT.

This clonotype was picked up many times. The V and J genes are TRBV5-5 and TRBJ2-7; TRBD1 might be the D (6 bases). Per the germline V gene, CDR1 is SGHKS and CDR2 is YYEKEE (reference sequence). There are 14 residues in the CDR3. Trimming took off 1 base at V and 1 base at J, with 9 bases between the two ends. The CDR3 bases are TGTGCCAGCAGCTTGACAGGGTGGTCCTACGAGCAGTACTTC. Translated, it gives CASSLTGWSYEQYF.